A single sample gave rise to the 19 T cell receptor beta chains below, sequenced in a study of blood T cells in healthy people across ages. Using a J-beta primer mix together with a sample-barcoded 5' primer, a second PCR was run for about 6 to 12 cycles. MiXCR, run by TCRdb on the 5' RACE reads, gives a single entry per CDR3 protein. The table includes over 500,000 distinct CDR3 sequences, around a quarter detected once. These same data were also listed under a study on T cells of mothers and their children.

The sequencing sample was made of blood. The receptors here all came from a boy between 2 and 10 years old in good health.

This rearrangement joins TRBV3-1 to TRBJ1-2; no definite D call. Trimming took off 2 bases at V and 5 bases at J, with 6 bases between the two ends. The germline V gene has CDR1 LGHDT and CDR2 YNNKEL (reference sequence). The CDR3 extends over 12 amino acids. CDR3 loop: CASSQLDYGYTF. The CDR3 DNA is TGTGCCAGCAGCCAATTGGATTATGGCTACACCTTC.

The chain carries TRBV27 and TRBJ2-1; weak D call: TRBD2 (7 bases). The CDR3 covers 15 residues. Germline CDR1 MNHEY, CDR2 SMNVEV (reference sequence). Trimming left V 3 bases short and J 6 bases short, with 15 bases between. In nucleotides, the CDR3 is TGTGCCAGCAGTTTTCGAGGGGGGGGTACCAATGAGCAGTTCTTC. The encoded protein is CASSFRGGGTNEQFF.

The V and J genes are TRBV4-3 and TRBJ2-1, with 12 bases fitting TRBD2. Germline V gene lookup returns CDR1 LGHNA and CDR2 YSLEER. The CDR3 consists of 16 residues. J lost 10 bases, V lost 0 bases, and 7 bases had no gene match. The CDR3 here is CASSQDLWTSGVEQFF. The CDR3 nucleotides read TGCGCCAGCAGCCAAGATCTTTGGACTAGCGGGGTAGAGCAGTTCTTC.

This chain joins TRBV7-2 and TRBJ2-3; 8 positions match TRBD2. The CDR3 runs 15 residues. Germline V gives CDR1 SGHTA, CDR2 FQGNSA. V lost 1 base to trimming and J lost 2 bases; unmatched junction nucleotides: 2. The chain's CDR3 is CASSLGSGITDTQYF. DNA for the CDR3: TGTGCCAGCAGCTTAGGTAGCGGGATCACAGATACGCAGTATTTT.

V and J are TRBV5-1 and TRBJ2-1, with TRBD1 matching 12 bases. CDR1 and CDR2 (germline): SGHRS, YFSETQ. Unmatched junction bases numbered 15, after V lost 4 bases and J lost 7 bases. The CDR3 contains 18 residues. CDR3 sequence (DNA): TGCGCCAGCAGCCCCCGCGGGACAGGGGGCATTCGGGTTAATGAGCAGTTCTTC. Translated: CASSPRGTGGIRVNEQFF.

V is TRBV2 and J is TRBJ2-1, with 7 bases that match TRBD1. The CDR3 spans 16 residues. The germline V gene encodes CDR1 SNHLY and CDR2 FYNNEI. V was pared by 3 bases and J by 3 bases, with 8 bases of the junction left unmatched. The CDR3 reads CASSESPGQNYNEQFF. The CDR3 DNA reads TGTGCCAGCAGTGAGAGTCCGGGACAGAACTACAATGAGCAGTTCTTC.

The CDR3 coding sequence is TGTGCCAGCAGCTTAGATAGGGAAGCTTTCTTT. Amino acid sequence: CASSLDREAFF. This rearrangement joins TRBV7-8 to TRBJ1-1; D gene unclear. V was shortened by 1 base and J by 8 bases, with 5 bases between the two germline ends. The germline V gene has CDR1 SGHVS and CDR2 FQNEAQ. The CDR3 contains 11 residues.

This clonotype appeared a few times. The chain couples TRBV6-5 to TRBJ2-1, with 8 bases identical to TRBD1. The CDR3 has 15 amino acids. The germline CDR1 and CDR2 sequences are MNHEY and SVGAGI. The J segment lost 4 bases and the V segment lost 2 bases, leaving 4 bases of the junction unmatched. CDR3 protein: CASSYTGGTYNEQFF. The CDR3 DNA follows: TGTGCCAGCAGTTACACAGGGGGGACATACAATGAGCAGTTCTTC.

This clonotype was recorded once. This chain joins TRBV2 and TRBJ2-1; 12 bases fit TRBD2. This CDR3 is built from 13 residues. The trim removed 4 bases at V and 12 bases at J, leaving 4 bases unmatched. Germline CDR1 reads SNHLY; CDR2 reads FYNNEI. The CDR3 spells CASSGGTSGWQFF. The CDR3 DNA reads TGTGCCAGCAGTGGGGGGACTAGCGGGTGGCAGTTCTTC.

Details on this clonotype: One end of the junction does not line up with germline, which may come from a read error. The rearrangement uses TRBV4-1 and TRBJ2-4, with 9 bases fitting TRBD1. The CDR3 totals 14 residues. CDR1 MGHRA and CDR2 YSYEKL come from the germline V gene. CDR3 in amino acids: CASSQDLSRDRVCF. In DNA, the CDR3 is TGCGCCAGCAGCCAGGATCTAAGCCGGGACAGGGTGTGTTTC.

The gene calls are TRBV12-3 or TRBV12-4 and TRBJ1-1; D is unresolved. This CDR3 is built from 11 residues. Trimming stripped 4 bases from V and 9 bases from J, with 9 bases between. DNA for the CDR3: TGTGCCAGCAGTTACGAGGAAAAAGCTTTCTTT. It encodes CASSYEEKAFF.

The chain links TRBV9 to TRBJ2-3; D is ambiguous. V was shortened by 0 bases and J by 2 bases, with 10 bases between the two germline ends. The length of the CDR3 is 15 residues. Germline V gene lookup returns CDR1 SGDLS and CDR2 YYNGEE. CDR3 in amino acids: CASSVGVRFTDTQYF. CDR3 in DNA: TGTGCCAGCAGCGTAGGGGTCAGGTTCACAGATACGCAGTATTTT. Filled out from reference TRBV9 and TRBJ2-3, the complete variable domain reads DSGVTQTPKHLITATGQRVTLRCSPRSGDLSVYWYQQSLDQGLQFLIQYYNGEERAKGNILERFSAQQFPDLHSELNLSSLELGDSALYFCASSVGVRFTDTQYFGPGTRLTVL.

This chain connects TRBV29-1 to TRBJ1-1; D is undetermined. The CDR3 consists of 13 residues. V lost 4 bases and J lost 1, with 10 bases in between. Looked up from germline, CDR1 is SQVTM and CDR2 is ANQGSEA. CDR3 coding DNA: TGCAGCGTTGGGGAGGGTAAGAACACTGAAGCTTTCTTT. Residues: CSVGEGKNTEAFF. The whole variable domain, remainder taken from reference TRBV29-1 and TRBJ1-1, is SAVISQKPSRDICQRGTSLTIQCQVDSQVTMMFWYRQQPGQSLTLIATANQGSEATYESGFVIDKFPISRPNLTFSTLTVSNMSPEDSSIYLCSVGEGKNTEAFFGQGTRLTVV.

The chain recombines TRBV30 with TRBJ1-1, with no clear D. In germline, CDR1 is GTSNPN, CDR2 SVGIG (reference sequence). This CDR3 comprises 13 residues. V was clipped by 5 bases and J by 5 bases, with 15 bases between them. CDR3 sequence reads: CAWSLGEGTEAFF. In nucleotides, the CDR3 is TGTGCCTGGTCGCTGGGCGAAGGGACTGAAGCTTTCTTT.

The CDR3 loop reads CSAISVAKNIQYF. For the CDR3, the DNA is TGCAGTGCAATTTCAGTAGCCAAAAACATTCAGTACTTC. This chain uses TRBV20-1 with TRBJ2-4; D is unclear. V was shortened by 6 bases and J by 0 bases, with 9 bases between the two germline ends. The CDR3 consists of 13 residues. The germline CDR1 and CDR2 sequences are DFQATT and SNEGSKA (reference sequence).

For the CDR3, the DNA is TGTGCCAGCAGCCAGAGGACAGGTCGGAACACTGAAGCTTTCTTT. It yields the protein CASSQRTGRNTEAFF. This chain connects TRBV14 to TRBJ1-1, with 7 bases lining up with TRBD1. CDR1 SGHDN and CDR2 FVKESK come from the germline V gene. The CDR3 length is 15 residues. After removal of 3 bases from V and 1 base from J, the junction contained 5 bases not matched to a gene. The whole variable domain, remainder taken from reference TRBV14 and TRBJ1-1, is EAGVTQFPSHSVIEKGQTVTLRCDPISGHDNLYWYRRVMGKEIKFLLHFVKESKQDESGMPNNRFLAERTGGTYSTLKVQPAELEDSGVYFCASSQRTGRNTEAFFGQGTRLTVV.

This chain connects TRBV30 to TRBJ1-1, with D possibly matching TRBD1 (6 bases). V was shortened by 5 bases and J by 2 bases, with 15 bases between the two germline ends. The length of the CDR3 is 14 residues. CDR1 and CDR2 from the germline V gene are GTSNPN and SVGIG (reference sequence). The CDR3, as DNA: TGTGCCTGGGGCCCCGGGGGCCTCAACACTGAAGCTTTCTTT. Its protein product is CAWGPGGLNTEAFF.

There are a few counts of this clonotype. This chain joins TRBV2 and TRBJ2-4; 9 nucleotides align to TRBD1. Per the germline V gene, CDR1 is SNHLY and CDR2 is FYNNEI. Trimming removed 6 bases from V and 9 bases from J; junction bases left unmatched: 12. The CDR3 is made up of 15 amino acids. The CDR3 DNA reads TGTGCCAGCAGCCCGGGACAGGGAAGCTTGGGCATTCAGTACTTC. Its protein is CASSPGQGSLGIQYF.

The chain carries TRBV12-5 and TRBJ1-6; 10 positions agree with TRBD1. Germline-derived CDR1 and CDR2 are LGHNT and FRNRAP. The length of the CDR3 is 13 residues. The V segment lost 6 bases and the J segment 9 bases; nucleotides outside the gene matches: 2. The CDR3 reads CASGGQGSSPLHF. For the CDR3, the DNA is TGTGCTAGTGGGGGACAGGGGAGTTCACCCCTCCACTTT.